This is a list of T cell receptor beta chains from one sample in a study of T-cell memory formation after mild COVID-19. TCRdb reprocessed the 5' RACE reads via MiXCR and lists one record per CDR3 protein. Counted here are fewer than 200,000 distinct CDR3 sequences, roughly 13% occurring once; the ten biggest clones make up approximately 3.4%. The material sequenced was PBMCs or a T cell subset sorted from them (not recorded which). These receptors were taken from a man younger than 35 who had mild COVID-19 (a few samples of this study predate the infection). Cell type and time point are not known. The CDR3 runs from the conserved cysteine through the conserved F or W.

v_gene,CDR3aa
TRBV5-1,CASSLDAGRNTGELFF
TRBV7-3,CASSLTYRGEAFF
TRBV6-6,CASSYSGVTEAFF
TRBV5-8,CASSPLGSGNTIYF
TRBV5-1,CASSRGNADTQYF
TRBV5-6,CASSAPGATDTQYF
TRBV5-1,CASSQSQEVRETQYF
TRBV7-9,CASRRESEGNTIYF
TRBV7-2,CASRTLAGGTGTQYF
TRBV29-1,CSVALLGNTEAFF
TRBV25-1,CASSGGRRGYEQYF
TRBV4-3,CASSQDYRDIHEQYF
TRBV20-1,CSARGQGKAEAFF
TRBV5-1,CASSSGRGTDTQYF
TRBV20-1,CSANFPRGGRNTQYF
TRBV12-3/TRBV12-4,CASTRDSLNTEAFF
TRBV7-2,CASGGYQETQYF